One sample yielded the 20 T cell receptor beta chains listed below, sequenced in a study of blood T cell repertoires in COVID-19 (dated by TCRdb to 2020 to 2022). To prepare the library, the immunoSEQ multiplex PCR assay was applied. Sourced from immuneACCESS, this table was stored by TCRdb with only in-frame sequences that have V and J called. A share of the clones is absent; for the studies checked, an unresolved V gene accounts for under half, and the remainder has no known explanation. In all, the sample holds about 120,000 clones, and roughly 79% of those were seen once. The ten largest clones take up 16% of the sample. Source material: peripheral blood. These receptors originate from a woman older than 75 with active or convalescent COVID-19.

The chain links TRBV7-9 to TRBJ1-1; D is uncertain. Trimming took off 5 bases at V and 5 bases at J, with 21 bases between the two ends. The germline CDR1 and CDR2 sequences are SEHNR and FQNEAQ (reference sequence). The CDR3 has 16 residues. As DNA, the CDR3 is TGTGCCAGCAGCCCTAGGCGGGGAGGGAAGGAGACTGAAGCTTTCTTT. Encoded protein: CASSPRRGGKETEAFF.

This clone appeared a single time. The V gene is TRBV18, the J gene TRBJ1-5; the D is unclear. The germline V gene has CDR1 KGHSH and CDR2 LQKENI. Trimming pared 2 bases from V and 0 bases from J, leaving 14 bases between. This CDR3 region has 17 residues. The chain's CDR3 is CASSPVATTYSNQPQHF. As DNA, the CDR3 is TGTGCCAGCTCACCAGTTGCGACAACATATAGCAATCAGCCCCAGCATTTT.

The chain has TRBV5-6 and TRBJ1-1; D unclear. There are 13 residues in the CDR3. Trimming stripped 0 bases from V and 5 bases from J, with 8 bases between. The V gene's germline CDR1 is SGHDT and CDR2 YYEEEE. CDR3 residues: CASSLVYATEAFF. Written as DNA, the CDR3 is TGTGCCAGCAGCTTGGTCTACGCGACTGAAGCTTTCTTT.

The genes are TRBV13 and TRBJ2-7, with D possibly matching TRBD1 (6 bases). This CDR3 contains 15 residues. Trimming pared 3 bases from V and 7 bases from J, leaving 19 bases between. Looked up from germline, CDR1 is PRHDT and CDR2 is FYEKMQ (reference sequence). CDR3 sequence (DNA): TGTGCCAGCAGCTTGACCTTCAGGGGCCTAGGGGAGCAGTACTTC. Protein product: CASSLTFRGLGEQYF.

This chain joins TRBV12-3 or TRBV12-4 and TRBJ1-1, with unresolved D. The CDR3 spans 11 residues. V was trimmed by 7 bases and J by 8 bases, leaving 11 bases between them. The CDR3 region has the DNA TGTGCCAGCACCCAAAGAGGGGAAGCTTTCTTT. It codes for CASTQRGEAFF.

This chain uses TRBV28 with TRBJ1-5, with a tentative D call TRBD1 (5 bases). Germline V gene lookup returns CDR1 MDHEN and CDR2 SYDVKM. The CDR3 totals 16 residues. Trimming removed 2 bases from V and 5 bases from J, with 16 bases in between. This chain's CDR3 is CASSLGGTGPYQPQHF. In DNA, the CDR3 is TGTGCCAGCAGTTTAGGGGGGACGGGGCCCTATCAGCCCCAGCATTTT.

This clone appeared a single time. The rearrangement uses TRBV21-1 and TRBJ2-7; TRBD2 reflects the table's D call only, with no check against the DNA. TRBV21-1 is deemed a pseudogene. The CDR3 contains 21 residues. The CDR3 region has the DNA TGTGCCAGCAGCGAACTAGCAAAAATCTTTGTGGGTATAGTAGCTGAGGACGAGCAGTACTTC. Translated, it gives CASSELAKIFVGIVAEDEQYF.

The chain recombines TRBV24-1 with TRBJ2-1; 7 nucleotides agree with TRBD1. The CDR3 is made up of 15 amino acids. V lost 3 bases, J lost 3 bases, and 4 bases stayed unmatched. Germline-derived CDR1 and CDR2 are KGHDR and SFDVKD. This CDR3 is CATSDHRGDYNEQFF. The DNA for the CDR3 is TGTGCCACCAGTGATCACAGGGGTGACTACAATGAGCAGTTCTTC.

The V call is TRBV7-2, the J call TRBJ2-1; 9 nucleotides align to TRBD2. The CDR3 is 18 amino acids. Germline-derived CDR1 and CDR2 are SGHTA and FQGNSA. J lost 7 bases, V lost 0 bases, and 13 bases had no gene match. The CDR3, as DNA: TGTGCCAGCAGCTTAGCGCCTTTTTCTAGCGGGACCAGTAATGAGCAGTTCTTC. Protein: CASSLAPFSSGTSNEQFF.

This sequence joins TRBV2 and TRBJ1-1, with D possibly matching TRBD1 (5 bases). The V gene's germline CDR1 is SNHLY and CDR2 FYNNEI. CDR3 length: 12 residues. Between the trimmed V and J ends, which lost 4 bases and 8 bases, there was a span of 11 bases. The CDR3 DNA is TGTGCCAGCAGTGTACGGGGGAAGGAAGCTTTCTTT. Translated, it gives CASSVRGKEAFF.

The DNA for the CDR3 is TGTGCCAGCAGGCGAACTAGCACAGATACGCAGTATTTT. The encoded protein is CASRRTSTDTQYF. The genes are TRBV2 and TRBJ2-3; D gene ambiguous. The CDR3 contains 13 residues. Germline V gene sequence: CDR1 SNHLY, CDR2 FYNNEI. V shed 6 bases and J shed 0 bases, with 7 bases lying between them.

This clone was found once. The chain has TRBV7-8 and TRBJ2-1; perhaps TRBD2 as D (6 bases). Trimming pared 1 base from V and 2 bases from J, leaving 12 bases between. The germline V gene encodes CDR1 SGHVS and CDR2 FQNEAQ. The CDR3 contains 16 residues. CDR3 nucleotide sequence: TGTGCCAGCAGCTTAGTGGAGGGTTTGACCTACAATGAGCAGTTCTTC. Amino acid sequence: CASSLVEGLTYNEQFF.

This clone was recorded once. The rearrangement links TRBV7-9 to TRBJ2-1; D might be TRBD1 (6 bases). Germline V gives CDR1 SEHNR, CDR2 FQNEAQ (reference sequence). V lost 1 base, J lost 14 bases, and 15 bases lay in between. The CDR3 contains 13 residues. CDR3 DNA sequence: TGTGCCAGCAGCTTAGAAGGGGACACCGGCGAGTTCTTC. Encoded protein: CASSLEGDTGEFF. The full variable domain, completed using reference TRBV7-9 and TRBJ2-1, is DTGVSQNPRHKITKRGQNVTFRCDPISEHNRLYWYRQTLGQGPEFLTYFQNEAQLEKSRLLSDRFSAERPKGSFSTLEIQRTEQGDSAMYLCASSLEGDTGEFFGPGTRLTVL.

The rearrangement joins TRBV18 to TRBJ1-6, with 7 bases aligning to TRBD1. CDR1 KGHSH and CDR2 LQKENI come from the germline V gene. The CDR3 has 17 amino acids. J gave up 6 bases and V 5 bases, and 13 bases lay outside the gene matches. The CDR3, as DNA: TGTGCCAGCTCATTGAGAGACAGGGCCCTTATTAATTCACCCCTCCACTTT. Translation gives CASSLRDRALINSPLHF.

V gene TRBV11-2 combines with J gene TRBJ2-7, with a possible D match to TRBD1 (5 bases). Per the germline V gene, CDR1 is SGHAT and CDR2 is FQNNGV. With 2 bases removed from V and 2 bases from J, the gap between germline ends came to 10 bases. The length of the CDR3 is 14 residues. CDR3 DNA sequence: TGTGCCAGCAGCTTATCAGGGCACACCTACGAGCAGTACTTC. Protein: CASSLSGHTYEQYF.

The rearrangement joins TRBV6-5 to TRBJ2-1; possibly TRBD1 for D (5 bases). Germline V lookup: CDR1 MNHEY, CDR2 SVGAGI. This CDR3 region has 13 residues. The V and J ends lost 6 bases and 4 bases respectively, with 10 bases between them. The DNA for the CDR3 is TGTGCCAGCAGCAGCAGGGCGTACAATGAGCAGTTCTTC. This encodes CASSSRAYNEQFF.

J is TRBJ1-2 and V is TRBV12-3 or TRBV12-4, with D tentatively TRBD1 (6 bases). This CDR3 comprises 13 residues. V lost 1 base and J 6 bases, leaving 9 bases between the germline ends. DNA for the CDR3: TGTGCCAGCAGTTTAGGAGAGGGGGATGGCTACACCTTC. This codes for CASSLGEGDGYTF.

This clone was seen just once. This rearrangement joins TRBV14 to TRBJ2-7; 7 bases are a match to TRBD1. CDR3 size: 14 residues. CDR1 and CDR2 (germline): SGHDN, FVKESK. The ends lost 5 bases at V and 7 bases at J; junction bases unmatched: 11. CDR3 protein: CASSDNRGLGEQYF. The CDR3 nucleotides read TGTGCCAGCAGCGACAACAGGGGTTTGGGGGAGCAGTACTTC.

The chain employs TRBV4-1 and TRBJ2-3; tentatively, D is TRBD2 (6 bases). The V and J ends lost 1 base and 2 bases respectively, with 16 bases between them. Germline V gene lookup returns CDR1 MGHRA and CDR2 YSYEKL. This CDR3 region has 17 residues. CDR3 bases: TGCGCCAGCAGCCAAGGGCTCCAGGGACTTGTCACAGATACGCAGTATTTT. The encoded protein is CASSQGLQGLVTDTQYF.

Only a few counts were recorded for this clone. The CDR3 nucleotides read TGTGCCAGCAGCTCAGGGACTAGCGGGATGGAGACCCAGTACTTC. This gives the protein CASSSGTSGMETQYF. V and J are TRBV5-4 and TRBJ2-5, with TRBD2 identical over 13 bases. J lost 5 bases, V lost 3 bases, and 4 bases had no gene match. Germline V gene lookup returns CDR1 SGHNT and CDR2 YYREEE (reference sequence). The CDR3 has 15 amino acids.